Following are 26 T cell receptor beta chains from one sample sequenced in a study of post-analysis software for immune sequencing data. For these receptors, no antigen is known. Study-wide results and caveats: The five TRBV segments detected at higher frequency in patients than in controls included TRBV5-6, TRBV5-1 and TRBV20-1.

Built from TCR beta cDNA, the libraries had unique molecular identifiers in them. Each CDR3 protein is one row after TCRdb ran MiXCR on the PCR reads. The sample includes over 150,000 distinct CDR3 sequences, roughly 31% seen only once; the top ten take over 1.2%. Sequenced: blood. Source of these receptors: a girl aged 10-17 years with multiple sclerosis.

This clonotype was picked up a small number of times. The chain couples TRBV5-6 to TRBJ2-3; no reliable D call. Germline lookup yields CDR1 SGHDT and CDR2 YYEEEE. Trimming pared 2 bases from V and 9 bases from J, leaving 16 bases between. The CDR3 loop spans 14 amino acids. CDR3 nucleotide sequence: TGTGCCAGCAGCTTCCCTGGCGGACCCACGACGCAGTATTTT. It yields the protein CASSFPGGPTTQYF.

This chain uses TRBV10-3 with TRBJ1-5; 7 nucleotides line up with TRBD1. Germline V gene data show CDR1 as ENHRY and CDR2 as SYGVKD. CDR3 length equals 13 residues. The V gene end was trimmed by 0 bases and the J gene end by 7 bases; junction bases not matched to a gene: 0. CDR3 coding DNA: TGTGCCATCAGTGAGTCGACAGGGCAGCCCCAGCATTTT. Translating it yields CAISESTGQPQHF.

This clonotype was observed once. A single base separates this from a much larger clone, so it may be a read error. DNA for the CDR3: TGCGCCAGCAGTGAGTCGATAGGCCCTCATGGCTACACCTTC. The encoded protein is CASSESIGPHGYTF. The chain links TRBV10-2 to TRBJ1-2; D gene ambiguous. The CDR3 is 14 amino acids. In germline, CDR1 is WSHSY, CDR2 SAAADI. Trimming cost V 0 bases and J 6 bases, with 11 bases left between them.

The chain joins TRBV28 to TRBJ2-3, with TRBD2 matching over 9 bases. The CDR3 spans 14 residues. After removal of 7 bases from V and 2 bases from J, the junction contained 4 bases not matched to a gene. In germline, CDR1 is MDHEN, CDR2 SYDVKM. The CDR3: CASKAGGATDTQYF. CDR3 bases: TGTGCCAGCAAGGCGGGAGGGGCCACAGATACGCAGTATTTT.

In its sample, this clonotype was seen many times. This chain's CDR3 is CASSSTTTQYF. CDR3 nucleotide sequence: TGTGCCAGCAGCTCCACTACTACGCAGTATTTT. This sequence joins TRBV7-8 and TRBJ2-3, with D unclear. Deletions cut 4 bases from V and 8 bases from J, with 7 bases between. Per germline, CDR1 SGHVS and CDR2 FQNEAQ. The CDR3 extends over 11 amino acids. Full variable domain (missing parts from reference TRBV7-8 and TRBJ2-3): GAGVSQSPRYKVAKRGQDVALRCDPISGHVSLFWYQQALGQGPEFLTYFQNEAQLDKSGLPSDRFFAERPEGSVSTLKIQRTQQEDSAVYLCASSSTTTQYFGPGTRLTVL.

This clonotype was observed many times. This chain uses TRBV27 with TRBJ1-2; D is undetermined. From germline, CDR1 is MNHEY and CDR2 SMNVEV (reference sequence). The CDR3 extends over 17 amino acids. V lost 3 bases and J lost 6, with 23 bases in between. The CDR3 region has the DNA TGTGCCAGCAGTTTTGATGGTATGGATCGGTCGAGTAATGGCTACACCTTC. The encoded protein is CASSFDGMDRSSNGYTF.

There are many counts of this clonotype. V usage is TRBV24-1 and J usage is TRBJ2-4, with D possibly matching TRBD2 (5 bases). Germline CDR1 KGHDR, CDR2 SFDVKD. This CDR3 has 18 amino acids. The V gene lost 8 bases and the J gene lost 4 bases, with 26 bases spanning the gap. In DNA, the CDR3 is TGTGCCACCACCCGCGATTATTCGACACCCCGGGGAAAAAACATTCAGTACTTC. This encodes CATTRDYSTPRGKNIQYF.

With regard to this clonotype: This sequence may be a read error, since a much larger clone differs from it by one base. The chain links TRBV12-3 or TRBV12-4 to TRBJ2-1; 8 bases are shared with TRBD2. V lost 0 bases to trimming and J lost 9 bases; unmatched junction nucleotides: 7. The CDR3 sequence is 15 residues long. The CDR3 bases are TGTGCCAGCAGTTTAGCTAGCGGGAAGGCAAGTGAGCAGTTCTTC. It encodes CASSLASGKASEQFF.

This clonotype has a handful of counts. J is TRBJ2-7 and V is TRBV18; no firm D call. Per the germline V gene, CDR1 is KGHSH and CDR2 is LQKENI. The V gene lost 0 bases and the J gene lost 4 bases, with 10 bases spanning the gap. The CDR3 spans 14 residues. The DNA of the CDR3 is TGTGCCAGCTCACCACCGTCGTCGTGGTACGAGCAGTACTTC. This encodes CASSPPSSWYEQYF. Drawing the rest from reference TRBV18 and TRBJ2-7, the complete variable domain is NAGVMQNPRHLVRRRGQEARLRCSPMKGHSHVYWYRQLPEEGLKFMVYLQKENIIDESGMPKERFSAEFPKEGPSILRIQQVVRGDSAAYFCASSPPSSWYEQYFGPGTRLTVT.

In the case of this clonotype: One end of the junction is discordant with germline, which a read error may explain. The chain recombines TRBV19 with TRBJ1-4; the D gene is possibly TRBD1 (5 bases). The CDR3 extends over 17 amino acids. Germline values: CDR1 LNHDA, CDR2 SQIVND (reference sequence). CDR3 sequence reads: CASSKWNRWTTNKKLFF. The CDR3 nucleotides are TGTGCCAGTAGTAAGTGGAATAGGTGGACAACTAATAAAAAACTGTTTTTT.

This clonotype was counted only a few times. Here the CDR3 DNA reads TGTGCCAGCAGTCACCGACTAGCGGGAGTAAAAGCAGTCAGGAATGAGCAGTTCTTC. It specifies CASSHRLAGVKAVRNEQFF. The chain has TRBV6-2 or TRBV6-3 and TRBJ2-1, with 12 positions matching TRBD2. The germline V gene encodes CDR1 MNHEY and CDR2 SVGEGT. This CDR3 comprises 19 residues. V gave up 5 bases and J gave up 7 bases; unmatched junction bases: 18.

Points on this clonotype: A much larger clone differs from this one at a single base, so this may be a read error. The chain links TRBV29-1 to TRBJ2-5; D unresolved. Germline V gene data show CDR1 as SQVTM and CDR2 as ANQGSEA. The CDR3 sequence is 14 residues long. CDR3 DNA sequence: TGCAGCGCTGAAGGTACAGAGGAAGGAGAGACCCAGTACTTC. Translated, it gives CSAEGTEEGETQYF.

This clonotype has more than one count but fewer than ten. The chain joins TRBV5-1 to TRBJ1-2; D remains unclear. The V and J ends lost 0 bases and 8 bases respectively, with 8 bases between them. Germline loops: CDR1 SGHRS, CDR2 YFSETQ. There are 12 residues in the CDR3. The CDR3 DNA reads TGCGCCAGCAGCTTGGTTACGGAGGGCTACACCTTC. Its translation: CASSLVTEGYTF.

Ten or more counts support this clonotype. The chain recombines TRBV6-5 with TRBJ1-2, with a tentative D call TRBD1 (6 bases). Per germline, CDR1 MNHEY and CDR2 SVGAGI. Trimming removed 4 bases at V and 4 bases at J, with 13 bases between. This CDR3 has 14 residues. In DNA, the CDR3 is TGTGCCAGCAGTTCCCCGGACAGAACCTATGGCTACACCTTC. Translating gives CASSSPDRTYGYTF.

The chain couples TRBV16 to TRBJ1-1, with 10 nucleotides matching TRBD1. Germline V lookup: CDR1 KGHSY, CDR2 FQNENV. This CDR3 region has 14 residues. With V trimmed by 8 bases and J by 5 bases, 8 bases remained unmatched. The CDR3 bases are TGTGCCAGCCAGCCCAGGACAGGGGGGACTGAAGCTTTCTTT. Translating it yields CASQPRTGGTEAFF.

This clonotype came up many times. V is TRBV7-3 and J is TRBJ2-3, with unresolved D. V lost 0 bases and J lost 2, with 6 bases in between. The CDR3 loop spans 14 amino acids. Germline V lookup: CDR1 SGHTA, CDR2 FQGTGA. CDR3 sequence (DNA): TGTGCCAGCAGCTTAACAGGGAACACAGATACGCAGTATTTT. Residues: CASSLTGNTDTQYF. The full variable domain, in which reference TRBV7-3 and TRBJ2-3 provide the parts outside the CDR3, is GAGVSQTPSNKVTEKGKYVELRCDPISGHTALYWYRQSLGQGPEFLIYFQGTGAADDSGLPNDRFFAVRPEGSVSTLKIQRTERGDSAVYLCASSLTGNTDTQYFGPGTRLTVL.

Details on this clonotype: A much larger clone differs by one base, so this may be a read error. The chain has TRBV5-1 and TRBJ2-3; the D is unclear. This CDR3 comprises 15 residues. Germline V gene sequence: CDR1 SGHRS, CDR2 YFSETQ. The CDR3 here is CAGSSSTAGPDTQYF. As DNA, the CDR3 is TGCGCCGGCAGCAGCAGTACCGCTGGACCAGATACGCAGTATTTT.

Of note for this clonotype: The junction differs from germline at one of its ends, possibly a read error. This chain uses TRBV6-5 with TRBJ2-2; TRBD1 might be the D (5 bases). From germline, CDR1 is MNHEY and CDR2 SVGAGI. CDR3 length equals 16 residues. The CDR3 region is CAGSYSSGSGTGELFF. In nucleotides, the CDR3 is TGTGCCGGCAGTTACTCATCTGGCTCAGGGACCGGGGAGCTGTTTTTT.

The sample holds a few counts of this clonotype. The chain joins TRBV27 to TRBJ1-5; D is perhaps TRBD1 (5 bases). V lost 1 base and J 8 bases, leaving 12 bases between the germline ends. The CDR3 length is 14 residues. From germline, CDR1 is MNHEY and CDR2 SMNVEV (reference sequence). CDR3 region: CASSLLPGVEPQHF. CDR3 nucleotide sequence: TGTGCCAGCAGTTTATTGCCGGGGGTTGAGCCCCAGCATTTT.

This chain uses TRBV27 with TRBJ2-7; D call uncertain. V lost 6 bases and J lost 0, with 12 bases in between. CDR1 is MNHEY and CDR2 is SMNVEV in the germline V gene (reference sequence). The CDR3 runs 14 residues. DNA for the CDR3: TGTGCCAGCAGCCGAGACTTAAGCTCCTACGAGCAGTACTTC. It yields the protein CASSRDLSSYEQYF.

This chain uses TRBV5-1 with TRBJ2-3; 9 nucleotides align to TRBD1. V shed 4 bases and J 0 bases; nucleotides not matched to a gene: 6. CDR1 is SGHRS, CDR2 YFSETQ, per germline. CDR3 length equals 16 residues. The CDR3: CASSLGTGPSTDTQYF. The CDR3 nucleotides are TGCGCCAGCAGCCTCGGGACAGGGCCTAGCACAGATACGCAGTATTTT.

This rearrangement joins TRBV4-1 to TRBJ2-3; 7 bases fit TRBD1. V lost 2 bases and J lost 3; bases outside the gene matches: 17. CDR1 and CDR2 from the germline V gene are MGHRA and YSYEKL. The CDR3 totals 19 residues. The CDR3 bases are TGCGCCAGCAGCCAACGGTTCCCAAGGACCGGGACAGCTACAGATACGCAGTATTTT. Its protein product is CASSQRFPRTGTATDTQYF.

This clonotype was seen repeatedly, ten times or more. The chain combines TRBV6-6 with TRBJ2-3; weak D call: TRBD2 (5 bases). There are 13 residues in the CDR3. Looked up from germline, CDR1 is MNHNY and CDR2 is SVGAGI (reference sequence). V shed 8 bases and J shed 1 base, with 10 bases lying between them. In DNA form, the CDR3 reads TGTGCCAGCCTAACCGGGGGCACAGATACGCAGTATTTT. This translates into CASLTGGTDTQYF.

The rearrangement uses TRBV9 and TRBJ2-2; D gene unclear. This CDR3 contains 13 residues. The germline gives CDR1 SGDLS, CDR2 YYNGEE. V was pared by 4 bases and J by 4 bases, with 8 bases between. The DNA for the CDR3 is TGTGCCAGCAGCCCCTCGGTCACCGGGGAGCTGTTTTTT. Its translation: CASSPSVTGELFF.

This clonotype was counted ten times or more. The rearrangement joins TRBV7-7 to TRBJ2-3; D is perhaps TRBD2 (6 bases). Germline CDR1 reads SSHAT; CDR2 reads FNYEAQ (reference sequence). CDR3 length: 15 amino acids. Trimming shortened V by 1 base and J by 4 bases, and 12 bases separated the two germline ends. The CDR3 bases are TGTGCCAGCAGCTTAGACGGGAGACCATCAGATACGCAGTATTTT. Its translation: CASSLDGRPSDTQYF.

This clonotype appeared many times. The chain uses TRBV7-9 and TRBJ2-7; the D call may be TRBD1 or TRBD2 (5 bases each). The ends were cut back, 5 bases at V and 10 bases at J, with 21 bases in the middle. The CDR3 has 14 amino acids. Germline loops: CDR1 SEHNR, CDR2 FQNEAQ (reference sequence). The CDR3 bases are TGTGCCAGCAGCCTCTCGCGCGGGCGAGGGGACCAGTACTTC. Protein product: CASSLSRGRGDQYF.